The T cell receptor beta chain under discussion was sequenced for a study of regulatory T cells in long-lasting Graves disease. Across the study: More than 5 years of antithyroid drugs with positive TSH receptor antibodies defined persistent Graves' disease. Points from the study as a whole: For persistent Graves' patients, TCR diversity was lower than for newly diagnosed ones. TRBV28, TRBJ1-2 and TRBJ2-5 emerged as the favored segments in persistent disease.

V was trimmed by 6 bases and J by 5 bases, leaving 4 bases between them. The CDR3 length is 11 residues. The germline V gene has CDR1 LGHDT and CDR2 YNNKEL (reference sequence). This clonotype was detected ten times or more. The antigen is undetermined. Noted time point: persistent/refractory GD, antithyroid drugs over 5 years with positive TRAb. From RNA extracted from PBMCs, the TCR library was made. American Thyroid Association guidelines served as the basis for diagnosing Graves' disease. Construction of TCR beta libraries relied on iRepertoire HTBI primers and on Arm-PCR targeting CDR3 regions. Using its own MiXCR run on the multiplex PCR reads, TCRdb lists one record per CDR3 protein. The sample has around 400,000 distinct CDR3 sequences, over 20% seen once; the top ten hold 14%.

The TCR was taken from a female donor with Graves disease. The chain uses TRBV3-1 and TRBJ1-4, with D unclear. This specimen was peripheral blood mononuclear cells (PBMCs), taken when the disease was refractory, from a patient treated with antithyroid drugs. CDR3 sequence: CASSLNEKLFF. The CDR3 nucleotides read TGTGCCAGCAGTTTGAATGAAAAACTGTTTTTT.